The 7 T cell receptor beta chains presented below share a single source sample, sequenced in a study of T cell clonality in common variable immunodeficiency (dated by TCRdb to the mid-2010s). Beyond this particular receptor, the publication reports: CVID TCRbeta sequences were reported to have fewer deletions and N-nucleotide insertions and to lack highly modified clones with 13 or more V deletions.

Their target antigens are unknown. The library came from the immunoSEQ multiplex PCR assay. Imported from immuneACCESS, the table was reduced by TCRdb to in-frame sequences with V and J called. These copies leave out some clones; in studies compared against another copy, an unresolved V gene accounts for under half, and the cause of the remainder is not known. The table records 20,000 or so clones for this sample, and not one of them appears only once. Roughly 2.5% of the sample rests with the top ten. The sample consisted of peripheral blood mononuclear cells. These receptors came from a human donor with common variable immunodeficiency.

Remarks on this clone: The CDR3 is cut off 3 residues early in the read; its end comes from the germline J gene. The chain has TRBV20-1 and TRBJ2-7; TRBD2 agrees at 9 bases. The J segment lost 2 bases and the V segment lost 3 bases, leaving 8 bases of the junction unmatched. CDR3 length equals 15 residues. Germline assignment: CDR1 DFQATT and CDR2 SNEGSKA (reference sequence). The CDR3 sequence is CSARTLAGDTYEQYF. The sequenced CDR3 bases are TGCAGTGCTAGGACGTTAGCGGGAGACACCTACGAG.

This clone was observed at least ten times. The read falls 3 residues short of the CDR3 end, and the missing part is taken from the germline J gene. This sequence joins TRBV5-5 and TRBJ2-7; 8 bases are a match to TRBD1. The V gene end was trimmed by 4 bases and the J gene end by 3 bases; junction bases not matched to a gene: 6. The CDR3 covers 14 residues. Germline V CDR1 and CDR2: SGHKS, YYEKEE (reference sequence). Partial CDR3 DNA: TGTGCCAGCAGCCCGGGACAGGCATACTACGAG. Translation: CASSPGQAYYE. The whole CDR3 sequence reads CASSPGQAYYEQYF. Full variable domain (missing parts from reference TRBV5-5 and TRBJ2-7): DAGVTQSPTHLIKTRGQQVTLRCSPISGHKSVSWYQQVLGQGPQFIFQYYEKEERGRGNFPDRFSARQFPNYSSELNVNALLLGDSALYLCASSPGQAYYEQYFGPGTRLTVT.

A remark on this clone: The CDR3 extends 3 residues past the end of the read, so its final part is completed from the germline J gene. The chain carries TRBV11-2 and TRBJ1-1; 8 nucleotides match TRBD1. The CDR3 covers 13 residues. The V gene's germline CDR1 is SGHAT and CDR2 FQNNGV. The CDR3 sequence: CASSLGTGAEAFF. Incomplete CDR3 DNA: TGTGCCAGCAGCCTCGGGACAGGAGCCGAA.

At least ten counts were recorded for this clone. The CDR3 end falls 3 residues outside the read, so it is completed with the germline J gene. The V gene is TRBV29-1, the J gene TRBJ2-7; 7 bases fit TRBD2. The CDR3 length is 13 residues. V shed 4 bases, J shed 2 bases, and the junction held 5 bases outside the gene matches. Germline CDR1 and CDR2: SQVTM and ANQGSEA. The covered CDR3 bases are TGCAGCGTTGGGGCGGGAGTAACCTACGAG. Amino acid sequence: CSVGAGVTYE. The CDR3 in full is CSVGAGVTYEQYF.

In this sample, this clone turned up many times. The CDR3 end falls 3 residues outside the read, so it is completed with the germline J gene. V usage is TRBV7-2 and J usage is TRBJ2-5, with D perhaps TRBD2 (6 bases). Germline assignment: CDR1 SGHTA and CDR2 FQGNSA. The CDR3 runs to 13 residues. V was pared by 6 bases and J by 7 bases, with 15 bases between. The CDR3: CASSSPPGGTQYF. Incomplete CDR3 DNA: TGTGCCAGCAGTTCGCCCCCCGGGGGGACC.

This clone counts as medium-sized. The CDR3 extends 3 residues past the end of the read, so its final part is completed from the germline J gene. The V gene is TRBV11-2, the J gene TRBJ1-1; TRBD1 agrees at 9 bases. V lost 5 bases to trimming and J lost 1 base; unmatched junction nucleotides: 5. This CDR3 is 15 amino acids long. Per germline, CDR1 SGHAT and CDR2 FQNNGV. Incomplete CDR3 DNA: TGTGCCAGCAGCCTGGGACAGGGATGGAACACTGAA. Its protein product is CASSLGQGWNTE. The complete CDR3 sequence is CASSLGQGWNTEAFF. The whole variable domain, remainder taken from reference TRBV11-2 and TRBJ1-1, is EAGVAQSPRYKIIEKRQSVAFWCNPISGHATLYWYQQILGQGPKLLIQFQNNGVVDDSQLPKDRFSAERLKGVDSTLKIQPAKLEDSAVYLCASSLGQGWNTEAFFGQGTRLTVV.

This clone was detected many times. The part of the CDR3 DNA that was read is TGCGCCAGCAGTCAATATTCAGCGACCAAAAGCTCCTACAATGAG. This translates into CASSQYSATKSSYNE. The entire CDR3 protein is CASSQYSATKSSYNEQFF. The chain is built from TRBV23-1 and TRBJ2-1; D not certain. The missing CDR3 end, 3 residues past where the read stops, is filled in from the germline J gene. TRBV23-1 is flagged as an ORF with uncertain function. The CDR3 is 18 residues long. V lost 1 base to trimming and J lost 0 bases, with 16 bases between them.